This is a list of T cell receptor beta chains from one sample in a study of blood T cell repertoires in COVID-19. TCRdb keeps only in-frame clones here, not all; method: immunoSEQ multiplex PCR. This table has a few hundred thousand clones, approximately 86% appearing once. The sequencing sample was made of PBMCs or T cells enriched from blood (not recorded which). These receptors came from a woman younger than 45 who had been exposed to COVID-19. Both conserved end residues are part of each CDR3. D genes are given only for firm matches. For some rows the clone size is stated as once, few or many, or as a class when expanded; others skip it.

CDR3 | DNA | D | length | J | V | size
CAWSGTGGQGSYEQYF | TGTGCCTGGAGCGGAACGGGTGGACAGGGCTCCTACGAGCAGTACTTC | TRBD1 | 16 | TRBJ2-7 | TRBV30 | NA
CAWSETGAWNQPQHF | TGTGCCTGGAGTGAGACAGGGGCATGGAATCAGCCCCAGCATTTT | TRBD1 | 15 | TRBJ1-5 | TRBV30 | NA
CASRGARMNTEAFF | TGTGCCAGCAGGGGGGCACGGATGAACACTGAAGCTTTCTTT | NA | 14 | TRBJ1-1 | TRBV7-2 | once
CASSTLQGSTGELFF | TGTGCCAGCAGCACCTTACAGGGGAGCACCGGGGAGCTGTTTTTT | TRBD1 | 15 | TRBJ2-2 | TRBV7-8 | NA
CASSPPGQGNTIYF | TGTGCCAGCAGCCCGCCTGGTCAGGGAAACACCATATATTTT | NA | 14 | TRBJ1-3 | TRBV7-9 | NA
CASSLARQGTYEQYF | TGCGCCAGCAGCTTGGCGCGACAGGGCACCTACGAGCAGTACTTC | TRBD1 | 15 | TRBJ2-7 | TRBV5-1 | NA
CSVENYGELFF | TGCAGCGTTGAAAATTACGGGGAGCTGTTTTTT | NA | 11 | TRBJ2-2 | TRBV29-1 | NA
CASKGDRGIHYGYTF | TGCGCCAGCAAGGGGGACAGGGGTATACACTATGGCTACACCTTC | TRBD1 | 15 | TRBJ1-2 | TRBV5-1 | few
CASSATGGKGTDTQYF | TGTGCCAGCAGCGCGACAGGGGGCAAGGGCACAGATACGCAGTATTTT | TRBD1 | 16 | TRBJ2-3 | TRBV9 | NA
CAWSAVGGGTDTQYF | TGTGCCTGGAGCGCCGTCGGGGGAGGCACAGATACGCAGTATTTT | NA | 15 | TRBJ2-3 | TRBV30 | once
CASSQLGGTYNEQFF | TGTGCCAGCAGCCAACTTGGGGGCACCTACAATGAGCAGTTCTTC | NA | 15 | TRBJ2-1 | TRBV7-6 | NA
CASSPGAGAALNTEAFF | TGTGCCAGCTCACCAGGGGCAGGGGCGGCCTTGAACACTGAAGCTTTCTTT | NA | 17 | TRBJ1-1 | TRBV18 | NA
CASSLQGGQPQHF | TGTGCCAGCTCGCTCCAGGGAGGTCAGCCCCAGCATTTT | NA | 13 | TRBJ1-5 | TRBV2 | few
CAWGTDSYEQYF | TGTGCCTGGGGGACAGATTCCTACGAGCAGTACTTC | TRBD1 | 12 | TRBJ2-7 | TRBV30 | NA
CAWSGGSYGYTF | TGTGCCTGGAGTGGCGGATCTTATGGCTACACCTTC | NA | 12 | TRBJ1-2 | TRBV30 | NA
CASSSYLAGRPLF | TGCGCCAGCAGCTCCTACCTAGCGGGGCGGCCACTATTT | TRBD2 | 13 | TRBJ2-3 | TRBV5-1 | NA
CASSSGSGPYEQYF | TGCGCCAGCAGCTCTGGTAGCGGGCCATACGAGCAGTACTTC | TRBD2 | 14 | TRBJ2-7 | TRBV5-1 | NA
CASSPRDSPNYGYTF | TGTGCCAGCAGCCCCCGGGACAGCCCTAACTATGGCTACACCTTC | TRBD1 | 15 | TRBJ1-2 | TRBV11-2 | few
CASNRGGLGYGYTF | TGTGCCAGCAATCGGGGGGGCCTAGGCTATGGCTACACCTTC | NA | 14 | TRBJ1-2 | TRBV2 | NA
CSASSRANEKLFF | TGCAGTGCTAGTAGCAGGGCCAATGAAAAACTGTTTTTT | NA | 13 | TRBJ1-4 | TRBV20-1 | NA
CASSRSGRGGRYEQYF | TGTGCCAGCAGCCGGAGTGGGCGGGGGGGTCGCTACGAGCAGTACTTC | TRBD2 | 16 | TRBJ2-7 | TRBV3-1/TRBV3-2 | NA
CASGLQGPRAEAFF | TGTGCTAGTGGTTTGCAGGGGCCGAGGGCTGAAGCTTTCTTT | NA | 14 | TRBJ1-1 | TRBV12-5 | NA
CASSLGLAGGNTDTQYF | TGCGCCAGCAGCTTGGGACTAGCGGGGGGTAACACAGATACGCAGTATTTT | TRBD2 | 17 | TRBJ2-3 | TRBV5-1 | NA
CATSAFPGNEQFF | TGTGCCACCAGTGCCTTTCCAGGGAATGAGCAGTTCTTC | NA | 13 | TRBJ2-1 | TRBV24-1 | NA
CASSAIRQGTRYGYTF | TGTGCCAGCAGCGCCATCAGACAGGGGACTCGCTATGGCTACACCTTC | TRBD1 | 16 | TRBJ1-2 | TRBV11-2 | NA
CATSDSGQQNSPLHF | TGTGCCACCAGTGATTCGGGACAGCAGAATTCACCCCTCCACTTT | TRBD1 | 15 | TRBJ1-6 | TRBV24-1 | NA
CASSPPGHAQETQYF | TGTGCCAGCAGCCCACCGGGACATGCGCAAGAGACCCAGTACTTC | NA | 15 | TRBJ2-5 | TRBV11-2 | NA
CASSNRGIWEKLFF | TGTGCCAGTAGTAACCGCGGAATCTGGGAAAAACTGTTTTTT | NA | 14 | TRBJ1-4 | TRBV19 | NA
CASSFPHPWEYETGELFF | TGTGCCAGCAGTTTTCCGCACCCGTGGGAGTACGAGACCGGGGAGCTGTTTTTT | NA | 18 | TRBJ2-2 | TRBV28 | NA
CASSLYGQLIQETQYF | TGTGCCAGCAGCTTATATGGACAGCTAATACAAGAGACCCAGTACTTC | NA | 16 | TRBJ2-5 | TRBV11-3 | NA
CASSGGGIAKNIQYF | TGTGCCAGCAGTGGTGGCGGGATAGCCAAAAACATTCAGTACTTC | NA | 15 | TRBJ2-4 | TRBV2 | NA
CASRSGQVGGYTF | TGTGCCAGCAGGTCGGGACAGGTAGGAGGCTACACCTTC | TRBD1 | 13 | TRBJ1-2 | TRBV6-5 | few
CASGFGKRGTEAFF | TGTGCTAGTGGTTTCGGAAAGCGAGGCACTGAAGCTTTCTTT | NA | 14 | TRBJ1-1 | TRBV12-5 | NA
CASSQSLRGAFNEKLFF | TGTGCCAGCAGTCAATCGTTACGGGGGGCGTTTAATGAAAAACTGTTTTTT | NA | 17 | TRBJ1-4 | TRBV11-2 | NA
CASSLIPTQGFGNSPLHF | TGCGCCAGCAGCTTGATCCCCACTCAGGGGTTCGGTAATTCACCCCTCCACTTT | NA | 18 | TRBJ1-6 | TRBV5-1 | few
CASSHWSSFGEQYF | TGTGCCAGCAGCCATTGGAGTTCTTTCGGCGAGCAGTACTTC | NA | 14 | TRBJ2-7 | TRBV11-2 | few
CASSPQEDSPLHF | TGTGCCAGCAGTCCGCAGGAAGATTCACCCCTCCACTTT | NA | 13 | TRBJ1-6 | TRBV5-4 | NA